This TCR beta chain derives from a study of blood T cells in healthy people across ages. Study-wide background: Template switching retrieved approximately one barcoded beta molecule for each two T cells.

Collection of roughly 9.6 milliliters of peripheral blood was performed for each donor. The authors ran a second PCR of roughly 6 to 11 cycles using a sample-barcoded 5' primer and a J-beta primer mix. TCRdb ran MiXCR on the 5' RACE reads and lists one entry per CDR3 protein. The sample carries hundreds of thousands of distinct CDR3 sequences, about 56% recorded once. Trimming left V 0 bases short and J 1 base short, with 17 bases between. Per germline, CDR1 LGHNT and CDR2 FRNRAP. CDR3 length: 18 residues. The V and J genes are TRBV12-5 and TRBJ2-3, with D possibly being TRBD2 (6 bases). The material sequenced was blood. The source of this sequence is a man aged 40-49 years in good health. CDR3 protein: CASGLVIEEGWGTDTQYF. CDR3 nucleotides: TGTGCTAGTGGTTTGGTAATCGAGGAGGGATGGGGCACAGATACGCAGTATTTT.